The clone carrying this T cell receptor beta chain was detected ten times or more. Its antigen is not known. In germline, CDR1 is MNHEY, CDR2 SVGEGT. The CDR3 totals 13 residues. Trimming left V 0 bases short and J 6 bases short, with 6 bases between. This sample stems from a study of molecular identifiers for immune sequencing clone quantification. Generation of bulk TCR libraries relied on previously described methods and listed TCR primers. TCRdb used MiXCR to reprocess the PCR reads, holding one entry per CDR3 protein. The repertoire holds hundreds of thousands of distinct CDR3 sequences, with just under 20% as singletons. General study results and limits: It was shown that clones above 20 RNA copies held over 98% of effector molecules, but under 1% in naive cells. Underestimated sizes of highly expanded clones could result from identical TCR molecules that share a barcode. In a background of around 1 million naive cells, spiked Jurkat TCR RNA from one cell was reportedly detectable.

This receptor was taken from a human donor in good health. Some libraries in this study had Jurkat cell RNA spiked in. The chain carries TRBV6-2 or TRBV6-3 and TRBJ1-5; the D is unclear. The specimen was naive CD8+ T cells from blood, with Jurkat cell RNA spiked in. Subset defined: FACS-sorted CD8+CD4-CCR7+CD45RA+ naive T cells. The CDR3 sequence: CASSYSRSQPQHF. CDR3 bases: TGTGCCAGCAGTTACTCGAGGAGTCAGCCCCAGCATTTT.